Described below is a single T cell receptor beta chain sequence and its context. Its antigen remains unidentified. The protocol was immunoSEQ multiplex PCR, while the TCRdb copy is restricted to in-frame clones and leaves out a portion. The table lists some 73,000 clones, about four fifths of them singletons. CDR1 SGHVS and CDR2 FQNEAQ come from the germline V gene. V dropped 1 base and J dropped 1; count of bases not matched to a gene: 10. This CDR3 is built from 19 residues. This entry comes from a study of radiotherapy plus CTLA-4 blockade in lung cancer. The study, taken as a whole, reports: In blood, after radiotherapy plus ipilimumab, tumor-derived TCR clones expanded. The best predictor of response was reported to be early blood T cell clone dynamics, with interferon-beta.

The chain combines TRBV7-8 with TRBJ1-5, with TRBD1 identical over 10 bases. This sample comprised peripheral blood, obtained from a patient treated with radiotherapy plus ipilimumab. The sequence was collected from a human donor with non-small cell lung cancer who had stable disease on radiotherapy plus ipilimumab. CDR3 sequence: CASSLERMDRGSSNQPQHF. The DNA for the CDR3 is TGTGCCAGCAGCTTAGAGAGGATGGACAGGGGGTCAAGCAATCAGCCCCAGCATTTT.